A single sample gave rise to the 5 T cell receptor beta chains below, sequenced in a study of regulatory and conventional T cells in RAG deficiency. The repertoire was sequenced with immunoSEQ multiplex PCR; TCRdb's copy has only in-frame clones and lacks some. The sample lists fewer than 35,000 clones, around nine tenths occurring once. The same sample was also used in a study of regulatory T cells. That paper notes: Amplification used 52 TRBV primers and 13 TRBJ primers.

What was sequenced was CD8+ T cells sorted from blood. These receptors originate from a human donor in good health.

Regarding this clone: This sample includes further DNA sequences coding for the same CDR3. The chain uses TRBV29-1 and TRBJ2-2, with 9 bases matching TRBD2. The germline CDR1 and CDR2 sequences are SQVTM and ANQGSEA. With 5 bases clipped from V and 0 bases from J, the junction kept 7 bases outside the gene matches. This CDR3 spans 16 amino acids. The CDR3 DNA sequence: TGCAGCGTTCTAATCGCGGGGGGGCCGAACACCGGGGAGCTGTTTTTT. Translated, it gives CSVLIAGGPNTGELFF.

This chain links TRBV7-6 with TRBJ2-7; D gene uncertain. Per the germline V gene, CDR1 is SGHVS and CDR2 is FNYEAQ. The CDR3 consists of 12 residues. Trimming pared 1 base from V and 3 bases from J, leaving 4 bases between. DNA of the CDR3: TGTGCCAGCAGCTTAGACCACTACGAGCAGTACTTC. Translation: CASSLDHYEQYF.

The chain couples TRBV11-3 to TRBJ1-1, with D unresolved. Germline V gene sequence: CDR1 SGHNT, CDR2 YENEEA. CDR3 length: 11 residues. V lost 4 bases to trimming and J lost 8 bases, with 8 bases between them. The CDR3 spells CASSSSPEAFF. The CDR3 bases are TGTGCCAGCAGCTCCAGCCCAGAAGCTTTCTTT.

The rearrangement joins TRBV7-9 to TRBJ1-4, with a tentative D call TRBD1 (5 bases). Trimming left V 1 base short and J 7 bases short, with 13 bases between. Per the germline V gene, CDR1 is SEHNR and CDR2 is FQNEAQ (reference sequence). The CDR3 is 15 amino acids. The CDR3 DNA reads as TGTGCCAGCAGCTTAGTGGGGACGGTGGGTGAAAAACTGTTTTTT. Amino acid sequence: CASSLVGTVGEKLFF.

This clone was counted between two and nine times. A read error may account for a junction end that differs from germline. Other DNA sequences in this sample translate to the same CDR3. V gene TRBV4-1 combines with J gene TRBJ2-7; possibly TRBD2 for D (7 bases). Germline V gene sequence: CDR1 MGHRA, CDR2 YSYEKL. This CDR3 contains 16 residues. The CDR3 loop is CASSQDIGGGAYEQYF. CDR3 nucleotides: TGTGCCAGCAGCCAAGATATAGGAGGGGGGGCCTACGAGCAGTACTTC.